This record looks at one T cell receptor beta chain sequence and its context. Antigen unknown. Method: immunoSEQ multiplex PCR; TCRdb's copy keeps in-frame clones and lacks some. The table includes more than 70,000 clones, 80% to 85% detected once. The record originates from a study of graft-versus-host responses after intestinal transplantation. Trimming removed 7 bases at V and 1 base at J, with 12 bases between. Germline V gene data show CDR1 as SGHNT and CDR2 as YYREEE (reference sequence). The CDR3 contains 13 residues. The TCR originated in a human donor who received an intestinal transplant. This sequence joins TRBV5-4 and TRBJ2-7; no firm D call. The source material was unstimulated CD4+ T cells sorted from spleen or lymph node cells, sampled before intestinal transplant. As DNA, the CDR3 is TGTGCCAGCCGAGACCTAGGTTCCTACGAGCAGTACTTC. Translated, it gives CASRDLGSYEQYF.